The rows below give T cell receptor beta chains drawn from one sample of a study of cytomegalovirus exposure and HLA in healthy donors. The table came from immunoSEQ multiplex PCR; TCRdb's copy has only in-frame clones and leaves some out. Found here are roughly 180,000 clones, about 80% of them singletons; the top ten hold 1.3%. Source material: PBMCs. These receptors were collected from a man between 25 and 39 years old in good health and CMV-seronegative. The conserved cysteine and the conserved F or W are not part of the CDR3 here.

j_gene: TRBJ2-1
v_gene: TRBV6-6
CDR3aa: ASSYGTGTGDEQF

j_gene: TRBJ1-4
v_gene: TRBV7-9
CDR3aa: ASSDSLREKLF

j_gene: TRBJ2-7
v_gene: TRBV28
CDR3aa: ASSSPVWGSPNPYEQY

j_gene: TRBJ2-3
v_gene: TRBV5-1
CDR3aa: ASSYQRDKTTDTQY

j_gene: TRBJ2-1
v_gene: TRBV28
CDR3aa: ASSLSRWTGGRNEQF

j_gene: TRBJ2-7
v_gene: TRBV10-2
CDR3aa: ASSGQGSYEQY

j_gene: TRBJ2-2
v_gene: TRBV4-1
CDR3aa: ASSQPGRKGGELF

j_gene: TRBJ2-3
v_gene: TRBV7-3
CDR3aa: ASSVQGGDTDTQY

j_gene: TRBJ1-1
v_gene: TRBV30
CDR3aa: AWSGGGETEAF

j_gene: TRBJ2-7
v_gene: TRBV27
CDR3aa: ASSSTGESNEQY

j_gene: TRBJ2-1
v_gene: TRBV19
CDR3aa: ASSETGGYNEQF

j_gene: TRBJ2-5
v_gene: TRBV30
CDR3aa: AWSARRQIQETQY

j_gene: TRBJ1-1
v_gene: TRBV25-1
CDR3aa: ASQIGVGQGVNTEAF

j_gene: TRBJ1-2
v_gene: TRBV7-9
CDR3aa: SSSLTGLGYT

j_gene: TRBJ2-1
v_gene: TRBV7-3
CDR3aa: ASASGGGGHNEQF

j_gene: TRBJ2-3
v_gene: TRBV10-1
CDR3aa: ASSVGPGDTQY

j_gene: TRBJ1-1
v_gene: TRBV6-5
CDR3aa: ASSSSTGWAF

j_gene: TRBJ1-2
v_gene: TRBV18
CDR3aa: ASSTSGGYGYT

j_gene: TRBJ1-2
v_gene: TRBV28
CDR3aa: ASSLSGTGSDYT

j_gene: TRBJ2-7
v_gene: TRBV6-5
CDR3aa: ASSYGQRNYEQY

j_gene: TRBJ1-2
v_gene: TRBV6-5
CDR3aa: ASSYSNRGSYGYT

j_gene: TRBJ1-1
v_gene: TRBV28
CDR3aa: ASRYHRGQANTEAF

j_gene: TRBJ2-7
v_gene: TRBV14
CDR3aa: ASSQLRTGGEQY

j_gene: TRBJ1-5
v_gene: TRBV6-5
CDR3aa: ASSGGGNQPQH

j_gene: TRBJ1-2
v_gene: TRBV4-3
CDR3aa: ASSQDPGVNGYT

j_gene: TRBJ2-1
v_gene: TRBV14
CDR3aa: ASRQQGISTNEQF

j_gene: TRBJ1-2
v_gene: TRBV6-6
CDR3aa: ASSDTDKSSYGYT

j_gene: TRBJ2-3
v_gene: TRBV19
CDR3aa: ASRRQGKTDTQY

j_gene: TRBJ2-2
v_gene: TRBV4-3
CDR3aa: ASSQFSGTGSGELF

j_gene: TRBJ2-2
v_gene: TRBV7-2
CDR3aa: ASSLIQKGGPYTGELF

j_gene: TRBJ2-1
v_gene: TRBV7-8
CDR3aa: ASSSGTSENEQF

j_gene: TRBJ1-3
v_gene: TRBV5-1
CDR3aa: ASSLGAGDGNTIY

j_gene: TRBJ2-1
v_gene: TRBV7-9
CDR3aa: ASSLQGGRRGEQF

j_gene: TRBJ2-1
v_gene: TRBV27
CDR3aa: ASSPQILSSGNNEQF

j_gene: TRBJ2-7
v_gene: TRBV5-1
CDR3aa: ASSLEAGPPREQY

j_gene: TRBJ1-1
v_gene: TRBV4-1
CDR3aa: ASSQEAVNTEAF

j_gene: TRBJ2-5
v_gene: TRBV2
CDR3aa: ASSGDSKWETQY

j_gene: TRBJ1-5
v_gene: TRBV19
CDR3aa: ASSFPNQPQH

j_gene: TRBJ2-7
v_gene: TRBV28
CDR3aa: ASRRGSYEQY

j_gene: TRBJ2-5
v_gene: TRBV19
CDR3aa: ASSPPTGTGGFETQY

j_gene: TRBJ1-1
v_gene: TRBV30
CDR3aa: AWSGNEFTEAF

j_gene: TRBJ1-1
v_gene: TRBV2
CDR3aa: ASSASRGGTEAF

j_gene: TRBJ2-3
v_gene: TRBV7-2
CDR3aa: ASSLYPRRDSTDTQY

j_gene: TRBJ1-2
v_gene: TRBV10-3
CDR3aa: AISEPNSGTGFKDYT

j_gene: TRBJ1-2
v_gene: TRBV7-9
CDR3aa: ASSLPLGGQLFTYGYT

j_gene: TRBJ2-5
v_gene: TRBV5-1
CDR3aa: ASSGGGWQETQY

j_gene: TRBJ2-1
v_gene: TRBV7-2
CDR3aa: ASSFTSGRADEQF

j_gene: TRBJ2-5
v_gene: TRBV7-2
CDR3aa: ASSLAGGPPRETQY

j_gene: TRBJ2-1
v_gene: TRBV4-3
CDR3aa: ASSQDGDRYNEQF

j_gene: TRBJ1-5
v_gene: TRBV11-2
CDR3aa: ASSLGQSNQPQH

j_gene: TRBJ2-7
v_gene: TRBV7-2
CDR3aa: ASSTPGTSGSYEQY

j_gene: TRBJ1-5
v_gene: TRBV6-5
CDR3aa: ASSYSSRGADQPQH

j_gene: TRBJ2-2
v_gene: TRBV19
CDR3aa: ASSHIGPRGTGELF

j_gene: TRBJ2-7
v_gene: TRBV6-5
CDR3aa: ASSLTGISYEQY

j_gene: TRBJ1-1
v_gene: TRBV19
CDR3aa: ASSIAQGRTEAF